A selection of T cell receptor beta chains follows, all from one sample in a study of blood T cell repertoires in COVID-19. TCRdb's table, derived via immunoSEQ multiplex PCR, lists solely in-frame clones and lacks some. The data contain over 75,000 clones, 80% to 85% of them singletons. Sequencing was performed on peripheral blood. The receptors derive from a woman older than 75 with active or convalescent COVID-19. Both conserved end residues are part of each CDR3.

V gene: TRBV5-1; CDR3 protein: CASSLGNTAVAGELFF
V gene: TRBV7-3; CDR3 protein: CASSAAGTGYEQYF
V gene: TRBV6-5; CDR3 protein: CASSKGIDTEAFF
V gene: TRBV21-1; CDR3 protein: CASSKAKGSGNTIYF
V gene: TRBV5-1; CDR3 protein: CASSLDVVDEKLFF
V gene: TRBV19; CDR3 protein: CASSPGTAYGYTF
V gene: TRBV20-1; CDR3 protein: CSASQQGGWQPQHF
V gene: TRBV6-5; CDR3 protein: CASSQSTGPGELFF
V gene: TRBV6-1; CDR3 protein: CASSESGDRATDTQYF
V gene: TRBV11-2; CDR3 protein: CASSRGGDMNTEAFF
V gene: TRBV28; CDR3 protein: CASSLSGQKNTEAFF
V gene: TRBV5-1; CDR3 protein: CASSPHGGKGEQYF
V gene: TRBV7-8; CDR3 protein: CASRTGRNTEAFF
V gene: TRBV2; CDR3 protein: CASSEQGPPYEQYF
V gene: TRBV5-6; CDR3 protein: CASSWDRTSNYGYTF
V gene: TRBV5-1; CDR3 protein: CASSLAFFGLVETQYF
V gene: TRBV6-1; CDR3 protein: CASSGRGGGRTDTQYF
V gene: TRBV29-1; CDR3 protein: CSFVGGTHHLNTEAFF
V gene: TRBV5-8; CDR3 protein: CASSFGQGGPRGTDTQYF
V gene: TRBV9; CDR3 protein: CASSVRGTLNTGELFF
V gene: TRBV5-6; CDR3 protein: CASSPGGPGSYGYTF
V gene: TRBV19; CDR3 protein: CASATGQRGTQYF
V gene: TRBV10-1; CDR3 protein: CASSGTGPGELFF
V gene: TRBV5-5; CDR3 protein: CASSLPGGQPQHF
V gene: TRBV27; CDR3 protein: CASSDRALKSYEQYF
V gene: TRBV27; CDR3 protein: CASRATGGPYNEQFF
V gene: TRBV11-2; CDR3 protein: CASSLGSSYNEQFF
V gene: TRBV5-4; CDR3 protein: CASSFEGYGYTF
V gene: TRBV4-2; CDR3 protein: CASSQIRGQVSVYEQYF
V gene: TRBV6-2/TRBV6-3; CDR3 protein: CASSYTGQYEQYF
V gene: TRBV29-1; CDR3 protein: CSVYGTDGYTF
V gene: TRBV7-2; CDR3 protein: CASSLALAGGQETQYF
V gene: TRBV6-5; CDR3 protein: CASSYRETGYGNTIYF
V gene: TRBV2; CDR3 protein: CASSEIVGGNRVQPQHF
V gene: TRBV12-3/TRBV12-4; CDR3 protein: CASRPSAGNEQFF
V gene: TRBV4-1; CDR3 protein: CASSQDGGTSKYTGELFF
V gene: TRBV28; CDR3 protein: CASSPPGTGNNSPLHF
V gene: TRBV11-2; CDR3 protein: CASSRTTLEWEQGETQYF
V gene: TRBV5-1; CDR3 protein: CASSGTGGASGYTF
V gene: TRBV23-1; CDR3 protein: CASSHPGAGTEAFF
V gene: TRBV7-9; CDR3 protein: CASSLDAGGGNTIYF
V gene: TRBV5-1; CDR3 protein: CASSYGTGSFTSYEQYF
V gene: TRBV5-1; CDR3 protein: CASSAGTRGGNTIYF
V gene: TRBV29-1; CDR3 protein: CSVGGTGASYGYTF
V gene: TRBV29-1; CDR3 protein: CSVTGGLAGVGTGELFF
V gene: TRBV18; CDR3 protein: CASSPDAGTDYGYTF
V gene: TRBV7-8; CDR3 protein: CASSFFLAGGLVEQFF
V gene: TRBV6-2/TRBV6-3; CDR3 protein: CASSYISAGDSGANVLTF
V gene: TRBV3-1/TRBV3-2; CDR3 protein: CASSQFEETQYF
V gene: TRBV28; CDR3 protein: CASRSTGGLYEQYF
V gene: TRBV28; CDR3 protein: CASRHSAGTVSGNTIYF
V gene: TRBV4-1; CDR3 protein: CASSQGSEGWQVLGYTF
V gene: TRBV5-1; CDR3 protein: CASSESPGQGSYEQYF
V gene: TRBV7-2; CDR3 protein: CASSLRTSGAYEQYF
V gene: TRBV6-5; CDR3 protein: CASRRQENSPLHF
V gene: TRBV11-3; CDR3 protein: CASSPGGQALEGQFF